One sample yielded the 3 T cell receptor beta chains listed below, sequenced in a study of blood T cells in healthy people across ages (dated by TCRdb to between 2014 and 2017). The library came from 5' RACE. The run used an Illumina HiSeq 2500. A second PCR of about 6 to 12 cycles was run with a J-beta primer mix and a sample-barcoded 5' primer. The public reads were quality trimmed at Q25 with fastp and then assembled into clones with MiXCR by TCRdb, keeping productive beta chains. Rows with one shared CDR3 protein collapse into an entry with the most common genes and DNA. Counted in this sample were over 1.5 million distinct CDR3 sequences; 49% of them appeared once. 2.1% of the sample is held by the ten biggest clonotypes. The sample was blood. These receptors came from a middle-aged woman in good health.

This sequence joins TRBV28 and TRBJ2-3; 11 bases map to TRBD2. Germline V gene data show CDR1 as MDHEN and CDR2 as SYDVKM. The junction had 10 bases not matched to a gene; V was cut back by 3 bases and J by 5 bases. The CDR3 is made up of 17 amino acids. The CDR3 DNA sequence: TGTGCCAGCAGTTTGTTGGCTAGCGGGGGGTGGAGAGATACGCAGTATTTT. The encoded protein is CASSLLASGGWRDTQYF.

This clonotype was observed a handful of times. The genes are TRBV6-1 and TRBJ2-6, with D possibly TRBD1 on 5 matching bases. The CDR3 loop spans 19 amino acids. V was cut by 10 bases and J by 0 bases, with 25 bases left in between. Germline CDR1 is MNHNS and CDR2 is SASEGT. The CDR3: CATNEVLGALNSGANVLTF. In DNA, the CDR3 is TGTGCCACCAACGAGGTGCTAGGGGCGTTAAACTCTGGGGCCAACGTCCTGACTTTC.

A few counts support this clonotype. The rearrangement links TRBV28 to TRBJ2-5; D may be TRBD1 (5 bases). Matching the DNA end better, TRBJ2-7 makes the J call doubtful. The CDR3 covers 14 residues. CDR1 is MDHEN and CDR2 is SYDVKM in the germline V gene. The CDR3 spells CASYPDGAWNEQYF. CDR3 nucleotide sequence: TGTGCCAGCTATCCGGATGGGGCGTGGAACGAGCAGTACTTC.